This TCR beta chain was observed in a study of TIL therapy for anti-PD-1-resistant metastatic lung cancer. Turning to the study itself: Most patients had lung adenocarcinoma; a handful of tumors were EGFR-mutant, two ALK-rearranged; half smoked currently or formerly. Tumors carried a median about 1.6 non-synonymous mutations per megabase.

Notes on the study in general: TIL clonotype persistence in blood showed no apparent association with response.

This was the immunoSEQ v3 assay. Assay: immunoSEQ multiplex PCR; the TCRdb copy retains only in-frame clones and omits some. There are 36,000 or so clones in the sample; around 79% occur only once, and approximately 5.3% lies in the top ten. The sample's time point: pre-treatment sample, taken before nivolumab and TIL therapy. Patients were adults with stage 4 NSCLC. This CDR3 has 17 residues. CDR1 is SNHLY and CDR2 is FYNNEI in the germline V gene. The trim removed 2 bases at V and 0 bases at J, leaving 5 bases unmatched. Note on this clone: Its target is not known.

Sequencing was performed on blood, taken at baseline. The V and J genes are TRBV2 and TRBJ2-1; 9 nucleotides match TRBD2. The TCR comes from a person aged 30 to 80 with non-small cell lung cancer. The CDR3 nucleotides are TGTGCCAGCAGTGAATGGGATAGCGGGAGCTCCTACAATGAGCAGTTCTTC. Encoded protein: CASSEWDSGSSYNEQFF. Looking up the rest from reference TRBV2 and TRBJ2-1 gives the full variable domain: EPEVTQTPSHQVTQMGQEVILRCVPISNHLYFYWYRQILGQKVEFLVSFYNNEISEKSEIFDDQFSVERPDGSNFTLKIRSTKLEDSAMYFCASSEWDSGSSYNEQFFGPGTRLTVL.